This TCR beta chain was recorded in a study of blood T cell repertoires in COVID-19. This CDR3 is 18 amino acids long. Germline-derived CDR1 and CDR2 are LGHDT and YNNKEL (reference sequence). J gave up 7 bases and V 0 bases, and 13 bases lay outside the gene matches. In the source study's methods: Reference gene primers were amplified, and this amplification served to estimate nucleated cell counts. Profiled with immunoSEQ multiplex PCR; TCRdb holds only in-frame clones, not every one. V, J and clone size are those of that table, while D and trimming were read from the DNA. This table has 95,000 to 110,000 clones, approximately 90% appearing once.

The origin of this receptor is a woman aged 80 or older in a cohort sampled during active COVID-19. The sample comprised peripheral blood. The V call is TRBV3-1 (or the pseudogene TRBV3-2), the J call TRBJ1-4; 8 nucleotides line up with TRBD1. This CDR3 is CASSQDRPRGRQSEKLFF. The CDR3, as DNA: TGTGCCAGCAGCCAAGATCGCCCCAGGGGGCGGCAGAGTGAAAAACTGTTTTTT.